The 15 T cell receptor beta chains below come from one sample, sequenced in a study of tumor-infiltrating lymphocytes in primary liver carcinoma. Constant-region priming of around 490 ng total RNA yielded TCR beta cDNA. Each TCR beta library was derived from three nested multiplex PCR rounds that employed slightly modified ARM-PCR. For around 11 cycles apiece, the opening two PCR rounds ran with TRBV1-TRBV30 forward primers and a C-beta reverse primer. TCRdb independently ran MiXCR on the multiplex PCR reads; one entry per CDR3 protein. Altogether fewer than 400,000 distinct CDR3 sequences are present, approximately 58% being singletons, with the ten largest covering around 15%. Out of unsorted whole blood came the blood RNA, and germline DNA was extracted as well. Material for sequencing was peripheral blood. The receptor source for this set is a woman under 40 with primary liver carcinoma and hepatitis B virus infection.

Regarding this clonotype: This may be a read error, as it is one base from a much larger clone. The chain links TRBV12-3 or TRBV12-4 to TRBJ2-7, with TRBD2 matching over 7 bases. The CDR3 runs 16 residues. After removal of 4 bases from V and 3 bases from J, the junction contained 12 bases not matched to a gene. CDR3 sequence: CASSSNQAGRIYEQYF. The CDR3 DNA sequence: TGTGCCAGCAGTTCTAATCAGGCCGGGAGGATCTACGAGCAGTACTTC.

The J gene is TRBJ2-7, the V gene TRBV13; no clear D. CDR3 size: 12 residues. Germline assignment: CDR1 PRHDT and CDR2 FYEKMQ (reference sequence). The ends were cut back, 4 bases at V and 5 bases at J, with 9 bases in the middle. The CDR3 protein is CASSSTWDEQYF. In DNA, the CDR3 is TGTGCCAGCAGCTCCACCTGGGACGAGCAGTACTTC.

Ten or more counts support this clonotype. The chain is built from TRBV4-2 and TRBJ2-3, with 10 bases lining up with TRBD2. With 2 bases clipped from V and 6 bases from J, the junction kept 5 bases outside the gene matches. The V gene's germline CDR1 is LGHNA and CDR2 YNFKEQ. CDR3 size: 15 residues. The CDR3 DNA follows: TGTGCCAGCAGCCAATGGACTAGCGGAGCCGATACGCAGTATTTT. Its translation: CASSQWTSGADTQYF.

The rearrangement links TRBV14 to TRBJ1-3, with unresolved D. The CDR3 contains 14 residues. V was trimmed by 1 base and J by 2 bases, leaving 6 bases between them. The V gene's germline CDR1 is SGHDN and CDR2 FVKESK. CDR3 residues: CASSQARAGNTIYF. The CDR3 DNA sequence: TGTGCCAGCAGCCAAGCGAGGGCTGGAAACACCATATATTTT.

A remark on this clonotype: A single base separates this from a much larger clone, so it may be a read error. V is TRBV12-5 and J is TRBJ1-5; D gene ambiguous. This CDR3 contains 16 residues. Germline V lookup: CDR1 LGHNT, CDR2 FRNRAP. This chain's CDR3 is CASGLVGGRIGQPLHF. The CDR3 DNA sequence: TGTGCTAGTGGTTTGGTGGGCGGAAGAATAGGTCAGCCCCTGCATTTT.

This clonotype was counted many times. The DNA of the CDR3 is TGTGCCAGCAGCCAAGCTGAGCGGGAGTTCGATACGCAGTATTTT. As protein: CASSQAEREFDTQYF. The chain carries TRBV4-2 and TRBJ2-3; TRBD2 matches 8 bases. The germline CDR1 and CDR2 sequences are LGHNA and YNFKEQ. This CDR3 has 15 amino acids. V lost 1 base to trimming and J lost 6 bases; unmatched junction nucleotides: 6.

In its sample, this clonotype was seen many times. V usage is TRBV29-1 and J usage is TRBJ2-7; 10 positions match TRBD1. This CDR3 is 15 amino acids long. The junction had 12 bases not matched to a gene; V was cut back by 8 bases and J by 2 bases. Germline CDR1 SQVTM, CDR2 ANQGSEA. CDR3 nucleotides: TGCAGCTTTCTTTTCCCGGGACAGGGGACCTACGAGCAGTACTTC. Residues: CSFLFPGQGTYEQYF.

Concerning this clonotype: At one boundary the junction diverges from the germline segment, which might be a read error. This chain links TRBV28 with TRBJ1-2; D is uncertain. Germline CDR1 reads MDHEN; CDR2 reads SYDVKM. The length of the CDR3 is 13 residues. The CDR3 sequence: CTSTVRSFYGYAF. As DNA, the CDR3 is TGTACCAGCACTGTCCGGAGCTTCTATGGCTACGCCTTC.

This chain joins TRBV14 and TRBJ2-2; no reliable D call. The germline V gene has CDR1 SGHDN and CDR2 FVKESK. The CDR3 has 13 residues. V gave up 3 bases and J gave up 6 bases, with 8 bases separating them. The CDR3 is CASSHLVSGELFF. CDR3 in DNA: TGTGCCAGCAGCCACCTAGTATCCGGGGAGCTGTTTTTT.

This clonotype was observed a handful of times. The chain links TRBV5-5 to TRBJ2-7; possible D gene TRBD2, 5 bases. This CDR3 is built from 14 residues. Per germline, CDR1 SGHKS and CDR2 YYEKEE (reference sequence). Trimming cost V 4 bases and J 0 bases, with 11 bases left between them. This chain's CDR3 is CASSPSGASYEQYF. As DNA, the CDR3 is TGTGCCAGCAGCCCGAGCGGAGCCTCCTACGAGCAGTACTTC.

The chain is built from TRBV11-2 and TRBJ2-3; either TRBD1 or TRBD2 may fit D (5 bases each). V was pared by 7 bases and J by 11 bases, with 16 bases between. The CDR3 is 12 residues long. Germline assignment: CDR1 SGHAT and CDR2 FQNNGV. The CDR3 region has the DNA TGTGCCAGCATCCCGGGACGTGGTATGCAGTATTTT. It is translated as CASIPGRGMQYF.

About this clonotype itself: The junction does not match germline at one end; this may be a read error. This chain connects TRBV29-1 to TRBJ2-7; D is uncertain. The CDR3 is made up of 10 amino acids. The germline gives CDR1 SQVTM, CDR2 ANQGSEA. CDR3 sequence (DNA): TGCGGCGTTGTGAACTACGAGCAGTACTTC. Protein sequence: CGVVNYEQYF.

As for this clonotype: As the CDR3 is not closed by the conserved phenylalanine or tryptophan, this likely results from a read error. The genes are TRBV6-2 or TRBV6-3 and TRBJ2-1; D might be TRBD2 (6 bases). Per germline, CDR1 MNHEY and CDR2 SVGEGT. CDR3 size: 17 residues. CDR3 sequence (DNA): TGTGCCAGCAGGAGAGTGGCGCGGGATAGCTCCCACAATGAGCAGTTCCTC. Translation: CASRRVARDSSHNEQFL.

A few counts support this clonotype. This sequence joins TRBV7-9 and TRBJ2-1; tentatively, D is TRBD2 (7 bases). The V gene's germline CDR1 is SEHNR and CDR2 FQNEAQ (reference sequence). The V end lost 2 bases, the J end lost 5 bases, and 16 bases lay between the germline ends. The CDR3 totals 16 residues. CDR3 sequence (DNA): TGTGCCAGCAGCTTACAAGGGGGGGTGACCAACAATGAGCAGTTCTTC. Translation gives CASSLQGGVTNNEQFF. Full variable domain (outside the CDR3, taken from reference TRBV7-9 and TRBJ2-1): DTGVSQNPRHKITKRGQNVTFRCDPISEHNRLYWYRQTLGQGPEFLTYFQNEAQLEKSRLLSDRFSAERPKGSFSTLEIQRTEQGDSAMYLCASSLQGGVTNNEQFFGPGTRLTVL.

This sequence joins TRBV28 and TRBJ2-1; D gene uncertain. Germline V CDR1 and CDR2: MDHEN, SYDVKM. The V end was cut by 5 bases, the J end by 12 bases, with 8 bases between. The CDR3 runs 10 residues. CDR3 nucleotides: TGTGCCAGCAGTAGGGCTCTGCAGTTCTTC. Translated: CASSRALQFF.